Sequencing of this TCR beta chain was carried out in a study of blood T cell repertoires in COVID-19. About the study: COVID-19 samples from acute and convalescent phases originated in the United States, Italy and Spain. The analysed material was cDNA or gDNA that came from T cells, B-cell-depleted T cells, or PBMCs.

V gave up 5 bases and J gave up 5 bases; unmatched junction bases: 8. This CDR3 is built from 16 residues. Germline V lookup: CDR1 SGHNT, CDR2 YYREEE (reference sequence). Original processing notes: Reference gene primer amplification gave estimated nucleated cell counts. Measured with immunoSEQ multiplex PCR; TCRdb has only the in-frame clones, and not every one. The DNA was the basis for D and trimming; V, J and clone size are from that table. Among roughly 160,000 clones, roughly 85% were seen once, and the ten largest hold roughly 7.8%. Sequencing was performed on peripheral blood. This chain links TRBV5-4 with TRBJ2-3, with 13 bases that match TRBD2. The source of this sequence is a man in his sixties with acute or convalescent COVID-19. CDR3 sequence reads: CASSFGTSGMGDTQYF. Written as DNA, the CDR3 is TGTGCCAGCAGTTTCGGGACTAGCGGGATGGGAGATACGCAGTATTTT. Full variable domain (rest looked up from reference TRBV5-4 and TRBJ2-3): ETGVTQSPTHLIKTRGQQVTLRCSSQSGHNTVSWYQQALGQGPQFIFQYYREEENGRGNFPPRFSGLQFPNYSSELNVNALELDDSALYLCASSFGTSGMGDTQYFGPGTRLTVL.